The T cell receptor (beta chain) described here comes from a study of blood T cell repertoires in COVID-19. Study information: Some COVID-19 samples were acute and others convalescent; all came from the United States, Italy and Spain. Nucleic acid was either cDNA or gDNA, and it came from T cells, B-cell-depleted T cells, or PBMCs.

The table came from immunoSEQ multiplex PCR; TCRdb's copy has only in-frame clones and leaves some out. In the table there are about 270,000 clones, 86% of which are singletons. It was during active infection that Seattle patients were enrolled and then longitudinally followed. The CDR3 length is 15 residues. The J segment lost 0 bases and the V segment lost 6 bases, leaving 5 bases of the junction unmatched. Germline V gene data show CDR1 as LNHDA and CDR2 as SQIVND (reference sequence). Material for sequencing was peripheral blood. This sequence originates from a woman over 75 with COVID-19, enrolled during active disease. J is TRBJ2-7 and V is TRBV19; 10 bases are a match to TRBD2. The DNA of the CDR3 is TGTGCCAGTAGCCCTAGCGGGAGCCTCTCCTACGAGCAGTACTTC. This encodes CASSPSGSLSYEQYF.